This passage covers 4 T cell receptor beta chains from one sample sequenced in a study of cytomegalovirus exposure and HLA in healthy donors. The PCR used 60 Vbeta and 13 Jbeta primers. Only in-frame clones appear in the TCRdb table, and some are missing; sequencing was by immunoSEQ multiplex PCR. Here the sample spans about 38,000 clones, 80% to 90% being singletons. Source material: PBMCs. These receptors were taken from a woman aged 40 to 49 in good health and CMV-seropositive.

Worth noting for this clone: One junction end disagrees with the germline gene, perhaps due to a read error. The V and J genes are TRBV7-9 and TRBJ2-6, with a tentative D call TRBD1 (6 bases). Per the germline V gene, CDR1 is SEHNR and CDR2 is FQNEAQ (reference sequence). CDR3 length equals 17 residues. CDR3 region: CSSSLNGVGTGANVLTF. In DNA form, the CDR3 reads TGTTCCAGCAGCTTAAATGGGGTAGGGACAGGGGCCAACGTCCTGACTTTC.

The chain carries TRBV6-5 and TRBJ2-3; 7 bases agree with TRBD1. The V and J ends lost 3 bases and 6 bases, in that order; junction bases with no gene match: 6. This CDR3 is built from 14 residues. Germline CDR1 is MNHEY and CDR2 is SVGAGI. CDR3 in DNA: TGTGCCAGCAGTTATCGGGACAGAGAGGATACGCAGTATTTT. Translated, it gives CASSYRDREDTQYF.

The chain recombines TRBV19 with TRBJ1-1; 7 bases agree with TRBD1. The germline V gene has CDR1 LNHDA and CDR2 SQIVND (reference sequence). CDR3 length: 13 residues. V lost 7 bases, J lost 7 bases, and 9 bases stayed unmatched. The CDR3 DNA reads TGTGCCAGTACCCCCGGGACAGCAGGTGAAGCTTTCTTT. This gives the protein CASTPGTAGEAFF.

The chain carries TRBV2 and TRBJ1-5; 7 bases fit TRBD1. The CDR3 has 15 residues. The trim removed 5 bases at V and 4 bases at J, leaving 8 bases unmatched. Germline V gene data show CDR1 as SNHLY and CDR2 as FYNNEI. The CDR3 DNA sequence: TGTGCCAGCAGTCCGCAGGGGGGATGGAATCAGCCCCAGCATTTT. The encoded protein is CASSPQGGWNQPQHF. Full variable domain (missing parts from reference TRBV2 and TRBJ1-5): EPEVTQTPSHQVTQMGQEVILRCVPISNHLYFYWYRQILGQKVEFLVSFYNNEISEKSEIFDDQFSVERPDGSNFTLKIRSTKLEDSAMYFCASSPQGGWNQPQHFGDGTRLSIL.